The sequence of this TCR beta chain was determined in a study of T cell changes during pregnancy in multiple sclerosis. The repertoire was sequenced with immunoSEQ multiplex PCR; TCRdb's copy has only in-frame clones and lacks some. The top ten hold 0.7% of the sample, which has 40,000 to 45,000 clones, around 90% seen once. The sequence was collected from a female donor with multiple sclerosis, enrolled in a pregnancy study. The input for sequencing was CD4+ T cells from peripheral blood mononuclear cells, taken before pregnancy.

The CDR3 region is CASSIPLGKRGQEELFF. In DNA form, the CDR3 reads TGCGCCAGCAGCATACCCCTAGGCAAGCGGGGTCAGGAGGAGCTGTTTTTT. The rearrangement joins TRBV4-1 to TRBJ2-2, with TRBD2 matching over 7 bases. Germline V lookup: CDR1 MGHRA, CDR2 YSYEKL. With V trimmed by 5 bases and J by 10 bases, 19 bases remained unmatched. This CDR3 has 17 amino acids.